This TCR beta chain was sequenced for a study of T cell responses to AZD1222 COVID-19 vaccine. TCRdb's table, derived via immunoSEQ multiplex PCR, lists solely in-frame clones and lacks some. The sample holds approximately 94,000 clones; about 87% are singletons and the top ten take around a sixth. This CDR3 spans 13 amino acids. V shed 5 bases and J 8 bases; nucleotides not matched to a gene: 6. Germline V gene sequence: CDR1 SGHAT, CDR2 FQNNGV. This clone was recorded once. Its antigen is currently unknown. General study points: Only 5 or 6 people who got AZD1222 tested seropositive at baseline. Mapped onto spike, vaccine-associated CD4 TCRs spanned it and were dominant at 160-218 and 743-854. White British donors predominated, females outnumbered males, and clonal diversity was possibly underestimated.

This rearrangement joins TRBV11-2 to TRBJ1-2; 9 bases align to TRBD1. The receptor's source is an adult in good health. The source was peripheral blood, collected on day 0 of AZD1222 vaccination. The CDR3 nucleotides read TGTGCCAGCAGCCGGACAGGGGCGTTAGGCTACACCTTC. Protein product: CASSRTGALGYTF.